The 16 T cell receptor beta chains listed next were all sequenced from one sample in a study of CXCR3-negative and CXCR3-positive naive CD8 T cells. Preparation of TRB cDNA libraries relied on 5' RACE carrying UMI labels. With the 5' RACE reads reprocessed, TCRdb shows one record per CDR3 protein and no DNA. In total, the table holds tens of thousands of distinct CDR3 sequences. The sequencing sample was made of naive CXCR3- CD8+ T cells from blood. Subset here: CD45RO-CCR7+CD27+CD95- naive CD8+ T cells lacking CXCR3 (TNR3-). The origin of the receptors is a human donor in good health. Some clones in this sample may be carry-over from other donors' samples.

This chain connects TRBV29-1 to TRBJ2-7. CDR1 is SQVTM, CDR2 ANQGSEA, per germline. This CDR3 has 13 amino acids. The CDR3 is CSVEYGTTYEQYF.

V is TRBV29-1 and J is TRBJ2-1; the TCRdb D gene call, TRBD1, has no DNA to confirm it. CDR1 and CDR2 from the germline V gene are SQVTM and ANQGSEA. The CDR3 has 13 amino acids. CDR3 protein: CSVAGQQYNEQFF.

The chain is built from TRBV6-4 and TRBJ2-6. The V gene's germline CDR1 is MRHNA and CDR2 SNTAGT. This CDR3 region has 15 residues. CDR3: CASSEEHSGANVLTF.

The rearrangement uses TRBV20-1 and TRBJ1-5; TCRdb selects TRBD1, and the lack of DNA leaves this call unchecked. Germline CDR1 and CDR2: DFQATT and SNEGSKA (reference sequence). The CDR3 extends over 12 amino acids. This CDR3 reads CIPGGPNQPQHF.

The chain's CDR3 is CASSSPGQGLDNEQFF. This chain joins TRBV7-3 and TRBJ2-1; absent DNA, TCRdb's TRBD1 call cannot be checked. This CDR3 contains 16 residues. In germline, CDR1 is SGHTA, CDR2 FQGTGA.

V is TRBV29-1 and J is TRBJ1-1; the D call from TCRdb, TRBD1, cannot be confirmed without DNA. Germline V lookup: CDR1 SQVTM, CDR2 ANQGSEA. The CDR3 consists of 13 residues. CDR3 sequence reads: CSVQGIGRTEAFF. Filled out from reference TRBV29-1 and TRBJ1-1, the complete variable domain reads SAVISQKPSRDICQRGTSLTIQCQVDSQVTMMFWYRQQPGQSLTLIATANQGSEATYESGFVIDKFPISRPNLTFSTLTVSNMSPEDSSIYLCSVQGIGRTEAFFGQGTRLTVV.

The V and J genes are TRBV28 and TRBJ2-7; TCRdb calls TRBD2, which cannot be checked without DNA. The CDR3 has 12 amino acids. The V gene's germline CDR1 is MDHEN and CDR2 SYDVKM. The CDR3 region is CASGGLSYEQYF.

This rearrangement joins TRBV2 to TRBJ1-1. The CDR3 contains 12 residues. Germline CDR1 reads SNHLY; CDR2 reads FYNNEI. CDR3 region: CASSEEVLGAFF.

CDR3 amino acids: CASSQDRARVDTEAFF. V gene TRBV4-3 combines with J gene TRBJ1-1; the D call of TRBD1 rests on TCRdb alone, since no DNA is present to check it. The V gene's germline CDR1 is LGHNA and CDR2 YSLEER. The CDR3 loop spans 16 amino acids.

The chain employs TRBV13 and TRBJ2-3; TCRdb's D call, TRBD2, is unchecked because there is no DNA. There are 16 residues in the CDR3. Germline V gene sequence: CDR1 PRHDT, CDR2 FYEKMQ (reference sequence). The CDR3 spells CASSTRFSGSTDTQYF.

This chain joins TRBV10-3 and TRBJ2-1; TCRdb indicates TRBD2, and absent DNA this call remains unverified. There are 15 residues in the CDR3. The V gene's germline CDR1 is ENHRY and CDR2 SYGVKD. The CDR3 is CAIRDPGLGPEGQFF.

The gene calls are TRBV28 and TRBJ1-5. Germline CDR1 is MDHEN and CDR2 is SYDVKM. The CDR3 has 16 amino acids. CDR3 loop: CASSFFSEIGVRPQHF.

The rearrangement uses TRBV12-3 or TRBV12-4 and TRBJ2-7. This CDR3 contains 13 residues. The CDR3 spells CASSPRPDHEQYF.

The J gene is TRBJ1-2, the V gene TRBV7-6. The CDR3 is made up of 13 amino acids. Germline V lookup: CDR1 SGHVS, CDR2 FNYEAQ. The CDR3 spells CASSLAPYYGYTF.

The chain is built from TRBV19 and TRBJ1-5; TCRdb's D call of TRBD1 is untestable without DNA. Germline CDR1 reads LNHDA; CDR2 reads SQIVND (reference sequence). This CDR3 contains 14 residues. CDR3 residues: CASVTGEVNQPQHF.

The chain has TRBV14 and TRBJ2-1; TCRdb returns TRBD2, unconfirmable since there is no DNA. Germline values: CDR1 SGHDN, CDR2 FVKESK. CDR3 length: 19 residues. The CDR3 is CASSQVLRLGGMDYNEQFF. Together with reference TRBV14 and TRBJ2-1, the CDR3 gives the full variable domain: EAGVTQFPSHSVIEKGQTVTLRCDPISGHDNLYWYRRVMGKEIKFLLHFVKESKQDESGMPNNRFLAERTGGTYSTLKVQPAELEDSGVYFCASSQVLRLGGMDYNEQFFGPGTRLTVL.